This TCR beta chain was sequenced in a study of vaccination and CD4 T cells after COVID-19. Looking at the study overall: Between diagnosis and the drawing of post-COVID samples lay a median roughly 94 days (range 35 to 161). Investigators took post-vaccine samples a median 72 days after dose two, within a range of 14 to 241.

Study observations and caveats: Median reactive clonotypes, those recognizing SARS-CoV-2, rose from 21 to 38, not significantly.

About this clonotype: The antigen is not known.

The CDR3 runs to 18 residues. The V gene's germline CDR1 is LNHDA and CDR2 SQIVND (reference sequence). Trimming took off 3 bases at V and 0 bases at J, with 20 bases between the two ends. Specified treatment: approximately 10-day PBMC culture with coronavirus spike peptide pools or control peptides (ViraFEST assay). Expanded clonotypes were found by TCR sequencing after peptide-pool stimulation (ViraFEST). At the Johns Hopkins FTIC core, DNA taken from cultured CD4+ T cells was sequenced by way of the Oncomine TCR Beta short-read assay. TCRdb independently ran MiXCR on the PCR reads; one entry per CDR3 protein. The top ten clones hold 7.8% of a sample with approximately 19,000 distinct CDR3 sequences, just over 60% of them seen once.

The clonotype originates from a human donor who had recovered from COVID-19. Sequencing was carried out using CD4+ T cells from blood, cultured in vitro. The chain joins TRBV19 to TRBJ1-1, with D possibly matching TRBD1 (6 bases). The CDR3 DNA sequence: TGTGCCAGTAGTATGGTATTAATCGTGGGACAACTGAACACTGAAGCTTTCTTT. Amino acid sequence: CASSMVLIVGQLNTEAFF.